This T cell receptor beta chain was observed in a study of blood T cell repertoires in COVID-19 (dated by TCRdb to about 2020). Context from the whole study: Collaborator samples came from the United States, Italy and Spain and covered acute and convalescent phases of COVID-19. Samples were obtained from the ongoing ImmuneRACE study (first 160 participants) and from 1,254 subjects provided by 6 global collaborators. Where HLA class I and class II types were available, the types were taken from metadata supplied by the sample provider, not from assay-based typing. The prospective study material was composed of cDNA or gDNA derived from T cells, B-cell-depleted T cells, or PBMCs. Subjects who had been exposed to COVID-19, were actively infected with it, or had recovered from it provided the deeply sampled blood TCRbeta repertoires that made up the dataset. The repertoires were released in a freely available public database intended as a resource for research on the immune response to SARS-CoV-2. The sample metadata nearly always contained a de-identified subject ID, COVID-19 status, age in years and sex.

TCRbeta CDR3 regions were amplified from genomic DNA using the immunoSEQ Assay, a bias-controlled multiplex PCR. The authors' pipeline ran thus. Within the assay, amplification of reference gene primers was used to estimate how many nucleated cells each sample contained. To quantify the absolute abundance of each unique TCRbeta CDR3 rearrangement, sequence reads were collapsed and filtered. For each sample, productive Simpson clonality was calculated as the square root of Simpson's diversity index across productive rearrangements. Not all clones reach the TCRdb copy of this immuneACCESS table, which keeps in-frame sequences only. Checked studies attribute under half of the gap to unresolved V genes and leave the rest unexplained. The DNA was the basis for D and trimming; V, J and clone size are from that table. This sample comprises about 210,000 clones, 80% of them detected only once. The top ten hold about 4% of the sample.

The full study reports these points: How much clinical and demographic metadata was included differed by source and by participant, and the metadata was provided uncurated.

In the prospective study, participants were roughly 18 to 100 years old, resided in about two dozen geographic areas of the United States, and were enrolled through a virtual design. Cohort assignment in the prospective study relied on participant-reported clinical history from a screening survey and a study questionnaire. In the prospective study, mobile phlebotomists collected whole blood, serum and a nasopharyngeal or oropharyngeal swab from each participant. Participants in the prospective study had the option to provide additional blood draws and questionnaires over a roughly 2-month period. Before DNA extraction, prospective study blood samples were shipped either frozen or at room temperature. With respect to this clone: Its recognized antigen is unknown. No much larger clone exists at a distance of one base, and base qualities are not known.

In the germline V gene, CDR1 corresponds to SGDLS and CDR2 to YYNGEE. From the cysteine up to the phenylalanine, the CDR3 has a length of 13 residues. Only the CDR3 DNA stays, 39 bases, in frame from base 1. Relative to germline, V is 0 bases shorter and J is 4 bases shorter, with 7 bases between their ends. Recombination linked TRBV9 to TRBJ1-1; TRBD1 might be the D gene, on 5 matching bases. The source of this sequence is a man younger than 45 with acute COVID-19. Sample: PBMCs or T cells enriched from blood (not recorded which). The sequenced DNA is TGTGCCAGCAGCGTAGAGGGGATCACTGAAGCTTTCTTT. It codes for CASSVEGITEAFF.